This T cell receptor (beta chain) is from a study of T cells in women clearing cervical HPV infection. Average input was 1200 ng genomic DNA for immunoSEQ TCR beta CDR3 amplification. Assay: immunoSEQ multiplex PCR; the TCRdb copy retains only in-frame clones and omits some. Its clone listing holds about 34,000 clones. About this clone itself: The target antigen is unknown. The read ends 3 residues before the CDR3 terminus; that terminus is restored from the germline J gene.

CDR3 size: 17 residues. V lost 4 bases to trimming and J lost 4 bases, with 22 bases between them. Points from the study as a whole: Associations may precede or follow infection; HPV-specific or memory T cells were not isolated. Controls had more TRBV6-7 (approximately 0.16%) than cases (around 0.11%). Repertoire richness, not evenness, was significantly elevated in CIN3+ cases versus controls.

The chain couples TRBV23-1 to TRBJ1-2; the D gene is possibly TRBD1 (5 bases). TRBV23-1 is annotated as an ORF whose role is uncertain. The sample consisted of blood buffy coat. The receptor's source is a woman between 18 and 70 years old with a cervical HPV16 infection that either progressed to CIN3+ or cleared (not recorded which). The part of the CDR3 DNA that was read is TGCGCCAGCAGTCTAGTTCCCCAGGGTAGGTTGGGCTATGGC. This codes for CASSLVPQGRLGYG. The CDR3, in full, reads CASSLVPQGRLGYGYTF.